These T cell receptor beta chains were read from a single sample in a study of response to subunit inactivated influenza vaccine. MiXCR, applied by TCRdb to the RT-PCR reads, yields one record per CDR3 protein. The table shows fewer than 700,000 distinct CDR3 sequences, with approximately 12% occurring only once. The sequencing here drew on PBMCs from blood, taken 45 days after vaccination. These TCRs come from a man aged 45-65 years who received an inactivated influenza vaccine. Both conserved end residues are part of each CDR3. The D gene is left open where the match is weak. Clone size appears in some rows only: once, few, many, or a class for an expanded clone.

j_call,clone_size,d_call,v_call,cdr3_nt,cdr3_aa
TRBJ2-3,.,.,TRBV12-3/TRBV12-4,TGTGCCAGCGTTAACACAGATACGCAGTATTTT,CASVNTDTQYF
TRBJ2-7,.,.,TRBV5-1,TGCGCCAGCAGCTTGGGCGGGCGGCCCTACGAGCAGTACTTC,CASSLGGRPYEQYF
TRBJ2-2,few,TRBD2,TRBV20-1,TGCAGTGCTCGGGGACTAGCGGGAAACGCGAACACCGGGGAGCTGTTTTTT,CSARGLAGNANTGELFF
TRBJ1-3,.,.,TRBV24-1,TGTGCCACCAGTCCCGGGGCCGAAAACACCATATATTTT,CATSPGAENTIYF
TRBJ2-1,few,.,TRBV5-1,TGCGCCAGCAGCTCGGATGGGCAGATAAGCTCCTACAATGAGCAGTTCTTC,CASSSDGQISSYNEQFF
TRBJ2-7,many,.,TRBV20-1,TGCAGTGCCCCCCGACACGCACCCCCGAACTACGAGCAGTACTTC,CSAPRHAPPNYEQYF
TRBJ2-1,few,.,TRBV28,TGTGCCAGCAGTTTATTTGGGTTCAATGAGCAGTTCTTC,CASSLFGFNEQFF
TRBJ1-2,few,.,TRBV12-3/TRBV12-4,TGTGCCAGCAGTTTAGGTGCGGACGGACTTGGGTCTGGCTACACCTTC,CASSLGADGLGSGYTF
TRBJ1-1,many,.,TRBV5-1,TGCGCCAGCAGCTTGGTACTAGGCTCCACTGAAGCTTTCTTT,CASSLVLGSTEAFF
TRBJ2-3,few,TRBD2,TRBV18,TGTGCCAGCCTAAGGACTAGCGGGAATCTAGATACGCAGTATTTT,CASLRTSGNLDTQYF
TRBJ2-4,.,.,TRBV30,TGTGCCTGGAGCCCTTGGGGGGAGAAAAACATTCAGTACTTC,CAWSPWGEKNIQYF
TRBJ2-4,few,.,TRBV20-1,TGCAGTGCTAGATTCCCCGGCCAGGACATTCAGTACTTC,CSARFPGQDIQYF
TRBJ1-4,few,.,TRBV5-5,TGTGCCAGCAGCTTGGACCGCAGGACAACTAATGAAAAACTGTTTTTT,CASSLDRRTTNEKLFF
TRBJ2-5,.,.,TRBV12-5,TGTGCTAGTGGTTCACTCGGGTCAAAAGGGGAGACCCAGTACTTC,CASGSLGSKGETQYF
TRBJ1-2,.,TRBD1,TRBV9,TGTGCCAGCAGCGGGACCAGACAGGGTCCCTATGGCTACACCTTC,CASSGTRQGPYGYTF
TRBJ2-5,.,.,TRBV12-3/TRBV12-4,TGTGCCAGCAGCGGGACCACATATGGGGAGACCCAGTACTTC,CASSGTTYGETQYF
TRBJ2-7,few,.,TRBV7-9,TGTGCCAGCAGCTCCTCTAGCGCACCCCACGAGCAGTACTTC,CASSSSSAPHEQYF
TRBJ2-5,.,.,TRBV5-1,TGCGCCAGCAGCTTCACGTTGACGGAGACCCAGTACTTC,CASSFTLTETQYF
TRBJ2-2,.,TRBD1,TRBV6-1,TGTGCCAGCATCGACAGGGTTAGCAACGCGAACACCGGGGAGCTGTTTTTT,CASIDRVSNANTGELFF
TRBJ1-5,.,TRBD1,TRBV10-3,TGTGCCACACAGGGGGCTAGCAATCAGCCCCAGCATTTT,CATQGASNQPQHF
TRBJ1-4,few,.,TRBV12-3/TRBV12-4,TGTGCCAGCAGTCCCCGCGCGATTGGAAGTGAAAAACTGTTTTTT,CASSPRAIGSEKLFF
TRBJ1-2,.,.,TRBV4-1,TGCGCCAGCAGCCTAACAACCCTGGCACATAACTATGGCTACACCTTC,CASSLTTLAHNYGYTF
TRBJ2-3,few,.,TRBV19,TGTGCCAGTACCGGGTGGGGGACAGATACGCAGTATTTT,CASTGWGTDTQYF
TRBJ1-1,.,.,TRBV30,TGTGCCTGGCAGGGACTCCCGAACACTGAAGCTTTCTTT,CAWQGLPNTEAFF
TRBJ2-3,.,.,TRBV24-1,TGTGCCACCAGTGATCCTGACAGCATCCCAGATACGCAGTATTTT,CATSDPDSIPDTQYF
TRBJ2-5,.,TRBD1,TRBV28,TGTGCCAGCAGGAACAGGGGGCGAGAGACCCAGTACTTC,CASRNRGRETQYF
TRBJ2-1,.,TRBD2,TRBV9,TGTGCCAGCAGCGTAGAGGGTTTGGGTGCGGGAGAGGATGAGCAGTTCTTC,CASSVEGLGAGEDEQFF
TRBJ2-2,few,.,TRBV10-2,TGCGCCAGCAGTGAGGGGGGACTGAACACCGGGGAGCTGTTTTTT,CASSEGGLNTGELFF
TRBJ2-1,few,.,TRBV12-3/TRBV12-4,TGTGCCAGCAGTGCGTTAGGGGGGCACTCCTACAATGAGCAGTTCTTC,CASSALGGHSYNEQFF
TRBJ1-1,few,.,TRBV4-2,TGTGCCAGCAGCCCCTACGGGGGGTCCTACACTGAAGCTTTCTTT,CASSPYGGSYTEAFF
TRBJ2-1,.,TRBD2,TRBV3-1,TGTGCCTTCTGTTCCCCGGGGCTAGCGGGGCACTCCTACAATGAGCAGTTCTTC,CAFCSPGLAGHSYNEQFF
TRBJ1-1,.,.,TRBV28,TGTGCCAGCAGTTTTTTACAGGAGTGGAACACTGAAGCTTTCTTT,CASSFLQEWNTEAFF
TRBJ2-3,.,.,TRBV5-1,TGCGCCAGCAGTGTTAGCGGCACAGATACGCAGTATTTT,CASSVSGTDTQYF
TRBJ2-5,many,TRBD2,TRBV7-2,TGTGCCAGCAGCTTAGTTGGACTAGCGGGAGGGACCCAGTACTTC,CASSLVGLAGGTQYF
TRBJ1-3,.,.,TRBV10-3,TGTGCCATCAACCGGGAGGGTCCCATCTCTGGAAACACCATATATTTT,CAINREGPISGNTIYF
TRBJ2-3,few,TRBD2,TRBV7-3,TGTGCCAGCAGCACCGGACTAGCGGGAACGGCAGATACGCAGTATTTT,CASSTGLAGTADTQYF
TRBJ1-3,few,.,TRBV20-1,TGCAGTGCCGAGAAAGGAGGGAAAGGAAACACCATATATTTT,CSAEKGGKGNTIYF
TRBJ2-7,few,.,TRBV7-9,TGTGCCAGCAGCCCAGACAGGACTTTCCTCTACGAGCAGTACTTC,CASSPDRTFLYEQYF
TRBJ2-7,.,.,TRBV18,TGTGCCAGCTCACCAGGGATCAGGTCCTACGAGCAGTACTTC,CASSPGIRSYEQYF
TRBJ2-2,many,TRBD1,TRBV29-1,TGCAGCGTTGACTCGACAGGGGTCGGGGAGCTGTTTTTT,CSVDSTGVGELFF
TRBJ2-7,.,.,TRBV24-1,TGTGCCACCAGTGACCCTTCTCCGGGACGGCAATACGAGCAGTACTTC,CATSDPSPGRQYEQYF
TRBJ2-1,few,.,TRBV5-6,TGTGCCAGCAGCCCGGGGTTCTTACCCTACAATGAGCAGTTCTTC,CASSPGFLPYNEQFF
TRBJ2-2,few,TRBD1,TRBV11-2,TGTGCCAGCAGCTTATGGCAGGGGGCCGGGGAGCTGTTTTTT,CASSLWQGAGELFF
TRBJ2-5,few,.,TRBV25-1,TGTGCCAGCGGGACCCTTAGGGAGACCCAGTACTTC,CASGTLRETQYF
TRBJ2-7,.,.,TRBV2,TGTGCCAGCAGTGTCGGACGGTCCTACGAGCAGTACTTC,CASSVGRSYEQYF